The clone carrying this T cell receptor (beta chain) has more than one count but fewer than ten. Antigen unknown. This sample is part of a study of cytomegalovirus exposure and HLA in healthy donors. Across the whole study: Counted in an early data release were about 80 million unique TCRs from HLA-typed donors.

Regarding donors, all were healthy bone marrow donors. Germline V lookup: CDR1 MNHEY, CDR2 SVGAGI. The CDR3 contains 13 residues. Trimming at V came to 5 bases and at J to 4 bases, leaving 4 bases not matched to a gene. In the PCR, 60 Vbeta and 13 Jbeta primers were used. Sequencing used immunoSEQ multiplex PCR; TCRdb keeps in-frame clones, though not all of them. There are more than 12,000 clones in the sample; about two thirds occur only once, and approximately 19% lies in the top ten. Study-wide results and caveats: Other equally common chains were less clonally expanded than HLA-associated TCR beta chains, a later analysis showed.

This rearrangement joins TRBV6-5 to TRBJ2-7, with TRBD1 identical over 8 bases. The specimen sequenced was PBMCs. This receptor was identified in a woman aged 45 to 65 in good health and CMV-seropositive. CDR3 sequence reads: CASSRTGYYEQYF. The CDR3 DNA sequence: TGTGCCAGCAGTCGGACAGGGTATTACGAGCAGTACTTC.